The 8 T cell receptor beta chains below all came from one sample that was sequenced in a study of CD8 T cells in Susac syndrome. A quantity of about 0.5 to 1 ug RNA underwent reverse transcription using random hexamers. TCRdb passed the immunoSEQ multiplex PCR reads through MiXCR, listing each CDR3 protein once. This repertoire shows approximately 160,000 distinct CDR3 sequences, 92% found once; its top ten account for roughly 0.08%. Sample: CD4+ T cells from PBMCs. The receptors were gathered from a human donor in good health.

The chain combines TRBV29-1 with TRBJ1-1; D is uncertain. Trimming took off 7 bases at V and 0 bases at J, with 12 bases between the two ends. The CDR3 loop spans 13 amino acids. CDR1 and CDR2 from the germline V gene are SQVTM and ANQGSEA. The CDR3 region has the DNA TGCAGCGGCAGACTGAACCTGAACACTGAAGCTTTCTTT. It yields the protein CSGRLNLNTEAFF.

The gene calls are TRBV28 and TRBJ2-5; D perhaps matches TRBD1 (5 bases). From germline, CDR1 is MDHEN and CDR2 SYDVKM. This CDR3 has 13 amino acids. V lost 6 bases to trimming and J lost 4 bases, with 12 bases between them. The CDR3, as DNA: TGTGCCAGCAGCCCCGGTAGGGGAGAGACCCAGTACTTC. The encoded protein is CASSPGRGETQYF.

The chain uses TRBV23-1 and TRBJ2-7; 8 nucleotides match TRBD2. TRBV23-1 is an open reading frame whose function is uncertain. J lost 3 bases, V lost 4 bases, and 8 bases had no gene match. The CDR3 loop spans 15 amino acids. The CDR3 here is CASSPPASGRYEQYF. For the CDR3, the DNA is TGCGCCAGCAGTCCACCCGCTAGCGGGCGCTACGAGCAGTACTTC.

This chain joins TRBV6-5 and TRBJ1-1; D remains unclear. Trimming stripped 0 bases from V and 0 bases from J, with 11 bases between. Germline CDR1 is MNHEY and CDR2 is SVGAGI. The CDR3 sequence is 16 residues long. DNA for the CDR3: TGTGCCAGCAGTTACTCCGGCCTCCCCATGAACACTGAAGCTTTCTTT. Translating it yields CASSYSGLPMNTEAFF.

In its sample, this clonotype was seen once. The V and J genes are TRBV6-2 or TRBV6-3 and TRBJ2-7; tentative D call: TRBD2 (7 bases). V was cut by 2 bases and J by 6 bases, with 20 bases left in between. Germline V lookup: CDR1 MNHEY, CDR2 SVGEGT. The CDR3 covers 16 residues. The CDR3 loop is CASSYVGGPSSTEQYF. The CDR3 region has the DNA TGTGCCAGCAGTTACGTGGGGGGGCCCTCTTCCACCGAGCAGTACTTC.

The V and J genes are TRBV30 and TRBJ1-2; the D is unclear. The germline V and J ends were trimmed by 2 bases and 2 bases, with 3 bases remaining between them. This CDR3 has 11 amino acids. Germline V lookup: CDR1 GTSNPN, CDR2 SVGIG (reference sequence). This CDR3 reads CAWSLNYGYTF. CDR3 nucleotide sequence: TGTGCCTGGAGTCTCAACTATGGCTACACCTTC. Combining the CDR3 with reference TRBV30 and TRBJ1-2 gives the whole variable domain SQTIHQWPATLVQPVGSPLSLECTVEGTSNPNLYWYRQAAGRGLQLLFYSVGIGQISSEVPQNLSASRPQDRQFILSSKKLLLSDSGFYLCAWSLNYGYTFGSGTRLTVV.

The rearrangement links TRBV21-1 to TRBJ2-7; TRBD2 is the table's D call and was not checked against the DNA. TRBV21-1 is flagged as a pseudogene. The CDR3 is made up of 11 amino acids. This chain's CDR3 is CASSSRWTLPF. The CDR3 coding sequence is TGTGCCAGCAGTTCCAGGTGGACTCTACCCTTC.

The V and J genes are TRBV6-2 or TRBV6-3 and TRBJ2-7; no definite D call. The length of the CDR3 is 14 residues. V lost 7 bases, J lost 7 bases, and 20 bases lay in between. Germline-derived CDR1 and CDR2 are MNHEY and SVGEGT. This CDR3 is CASTPRVPPTEQYF. The CDR3 bases are TGTGCCAGCACCCCCCGGGTGCCTCCCACAGAGCAGTACTTC.